This T cell receptor (beta chain) was obtained from a study of blood T cell repertoires in COVID-19. Authors' analysis steps: Amplification from reference gene primers served as the basis for estimated nucleated cell counts. The data were produced by immunoSEQ multiplex PCR, yet TCRdb's version contains in-frame clones alone and is incomplete. The DNA gave D and trimming, while V, J and clone size come from that table. The sample has 150,000 to 170,000 clones, about four fifths seen once; the top ten hold 3% to 4.5%. Trimming took off 9 bases at V and 10 bases at J, with 15 bases between the two ends. Germline CDR1 is WSHSY and CDR2 is SAAADI. The CDR3 totals 11 residues. In this sample, this clone turned up a few times.

The TCR sequence derives from a woman of 80 years or more with acute or convalescent COVID-19. Sequenced sample: peripheral blood. This chain uses TRBV10-2 with TRBJ1-1; maybe TRBD1 (5 bases). This chain's CDR3 is CASGEFDRAFF. CDR3 in DNA: TGCGCCAGTGGAGAATTTGACAGAGCTTTCTTT.